The 4 T cell receptor beta chains in this list originate from one sample, sequenced in a study of T cell repertoires in cytomegalovirus infection. TCRdb itself ran the reads through MiXCR, one entry per CDR3 protein. The sample carries some 170,000 distinct CDR3 sequences, roughly a sixth recorded once. Sequenced sample: CD8+ T cells from PBMCs. The receptors were sampled from a human donor in good health (CMV status not recorded). Some clones in this sample may be carry-over from other donors' samples.

This clonotype turned up a few times. The rearrangement links TRBV7-2 to TRBJ2-7; possible D gene TRBD2, 6 bases. CDR1 is SGHTA, CDR2 FQGNSA, per germline. The CDR3 sequence is 15 residues long. Trimming removed 2 bases at V and 4 bases at J, with 15 bases between. The CDR3 loop reads CASSLTGDRSYEQYF. The CDR3 coding sequence is TGTGCCAGCAGCTTAACGGGGGACCGTTCGTACGAGCAGTACTTC.

This chain connects TRBV27 to TRBJ2-2; a possible D gene is TRBD2 (5 bases). The CDR3 runs 17 residues. Trimming removed 5 bases at V and 3 bases at J, with 19 bases between. Germline assignment: CDR1 MNHEY and CDR2 SMNVEV (reference sequence). The chain's CDR3 is CASSPAVAGTHTGELFF. Written as DNA, the CDR3 is TGTGCCAGCAGTCCCGCAGTGGCGGGCACCCACACCGGGGAGCTGTTTTTT.

The gene calls are TRBV20-1 and TRBJ2-5; D is ambiguous. Germline-derived CDR1 and CDR2 are DFQATT and SNEGSKA (reference sequence). Trimming cost V 0 bases and J 1 base, with 9 bases left between them. This CDR3 has 14 residues. CDR3 sequence reads: CSARDGWTQETQYF. The CDR3 DNA is TGCAGTGCTAGAGACGGCTGGACCCAAGAGACCCAGTACTTC.

In this sample, this clonotype turned up a few times. This chain links TRBV28 with TRBJ2-1, with 10 bases fitting TRBD2. V was clipped by 1 base and J by 8 bases; unmatched bases: 14. The CDR3 runs to 18 residues. Germline V CDR1 and CDR2: MDHEN, SYDVKM. The CDR3 sequence: CASSLFLSSGGASDEQFF. DNA of the CDR3: TGTGCCAGCAGTTTATTCCTTTCTAGCGGGGGCGCCTCGGATGAGCAGTTCTTC. The full variable domain, completed using reference TRBV28 and TRBJ2-1, is DVKVTQSSRYLVKRTGEKVFLECVQDMDHENMFWYRQDPGLGLRLIYFSYDVKMKEKGDIPEGYSVSREKKERFSLILESASTNQTSMYLCASSLFLSSGGASDEQFFGPGTRLTVL.